This passage covers 21 T cell receptor beta chains from one sample sequenced in a study of blood T cell repertoires in COVID-19. Sequencing used immunoSEQ multiplex PCR; TCRdb keeps in-frame clones, though not all of them. The data hold approximately 260,000 clones, with roughly 90% observed a single time. Sequenced material: peripheral blood. The receptors here all came from a woman in her fifties or sixties with COVID-19, enrolled during active disease.

The chain is built from TRBV4-3 and TRBJ2-3; TRBD2 agrees at 9 bases. From germline, CDR1 is LGHNA and CDR2 YSLEER. This CDR3 is built from 16 residues. Germline trimming cut 3 bases from V and 0 bases from J; bases unmatched to any gene: 4. DNA of the CDR3: TGCGCCAGCAGCCATCGTAGCGGGGGTAGCACAGATACGCAGTATTTT. This gives the protein CASSHRSGGSTDTQYF.

This chain joins TRBV6-2 or TRBV6-3 and TRBJ2-1; 16 bases align to TRBD2. The V gene end was trimmed by 4 bases and the J gene end by 8 bases; junction bases not matched to a gene: 8. CDR3 size: 17 residues. The germline V gene has CDR1 MNHEY and CDR2 SVGEGT. CDR3 sequence reads: CASSSGTSGGARHEQFF. CDR3 nucleotide sequence: TGTGCCAGCAGTTCTGGGACTAGCGGGGGGGCGCGACATGAGCAGTTCTTC.

The gene calls are TRBV6-5 and TRBJ2-3; maybe TRBD2 (6 bases). This CDR3 has 13 amino acids. V lost 6 bases and J lost 4, with 11 bases in between. Germline V gene sequence: CDR1 MNHEY, CDR2 SVGAGI. Here the CDR3 DNA reads TGTGCCAGCAGACTACTAGCCGCAGATACGCAGTATTTT. Protein product: CASRLLAADTQYF.

This chain connects TRBV5-5 to TRBJ2-5; 7 nucleotides agree with TRBD1. With V trimmed by 3 bases and J by 4 bases, 3 bases remained unmatched. This CDR3 comprises 13 residues. CDR1 is SGHKS and CDR2 is YYEKEE in the germline V gene (reference sequence). CDR3 sequence reads: CASSSGDRETQYF. The CDR3 DNA sequence: TGTGCCAGCAGCTCCGGGGACAGAGAGACCCAGTACTTC.

V gene TRBV6-1 combines with J gene TRBJ1-6; D perhaps matches TRBD1 (5 bases). This CDR3 contains 14 residues. The V end was cut by 2 bases, the J end by 14 bases, with 16 bases between. Looked up from germline, CDR1 is MNHNS and CDR2 is SASEGT. Written as DNA, the CDR3 is TGTGCCAGCAGTGAAACCTACTTTCGGGGGACCCTCCACTTT. Its protein is CASSETYFRGTLHF.

The chain recombines TRBV6-4 with TRBJ2-2; unclear D gene. Germline CDR1 and CDR2: MRHNA and SNTAGT. This CDR3 is 12 amino acids long. V was shortened by 5 bases and J by 2 bases, with 3 bases between the two germline ends. Here the CDR3 reads CASSSNTGELFF. The DNA of the CDR3 is TGTGCCAGCAGTTCTAACACCGGGGAGCTGTTTTTT.

This clone was observed once. The chain uses TRBV9 and TRBJ1-1, with no clear D. The V gene's germline CDR1 is SGDLS and CDR2 YYNGEE. Trimming pared 1 base from V and 2 bases from J, leaving 15 bases between. The CDR3 has 16 amino acids. In DNA, the CDR3 is TGTGCCAGCAGCGTATCCGCAAGAGGGTCTAACACTGAAGCTTTCTTT. It codes for CASSVSARGSNTEAFF.

The V gene is TRBV6-1, the J gene TRBJ2-7; D may be TRBD1 (5 bases). The CDR3 has 14 amino acids. The V end was cut by 3 bases, the J end by 3 bases, with 12 bases between. Germline values: CDR1 MNHNS, CDR2 SASEGT. The CDR3 DNA follows: TGTGCCAGCAGTGACCTATGGGGCCTCTACGAGCAGTACTTC. Amino acids: CASSDLWGLYEQYF.

This clone was seen a single time. This rearrangement joins TRBV6-2 or TRBV6-3 to TRBJ1-5; TRBD1 aligns across 7 bases. CDR3 size: 15 residues. V trimming: 2 bases; J trimming: 5 bases; junction bases outside the gene matches: 6. From germline, CDR1 is MNHEY and CDR2 SVGEGT. The CDR3 loop reads CASSYEGGDHQPQHF. CDR3 nucleotide sequence: TGTGCCAGCAGTTACGAAGGGGGCGACCATCAGCCCCAGCATTTT.

The chain combines TRBV27 with TRBJ1-1; D is perhaps TRBD1 (5 bases). The CDR3 spans 14 residues. V was trimmed by 7 bases and J by 0 bases, leaving 12 bases between them. Per germline, CDR1 MNHEY and CDR2 SMNVEV (reference sequence). The DNA for the CDR3 is TGTGCCAGCATGGAAAGGGGCATGAACACTGAAGCTTTCTTT. Protein sequence: CASMERGMNTEAFF.

This sequence joins TRBV6-2 or TRBV6-3 and TRBJ1-1; no definite D call. The CDR3 runs 14 residues. Trimming removed 2 bases from V and 5 bases from J, with 12 bases in between. The germline gives CDR1 MNHEY, CDR2 SVGEGT. For the CDR3, the DNA is TGTGCCAGCAGTTACGGCCCGGGAACAACTGAAGCTTTCTTT. Amino acid sequence: CASSYGPGTTEAFF.

The chain combines TRBV7-2 with TRBJ2-2; D is undetermined. Germline CDR1 is SGHTA and CDR2 is FQGNSA. The length of the CDR3 is 13 residues. V was trimmed by 2 bases and J by 4 bases, leaving 5 bases between them. The CDR3 region has the DNA TGTGCCAGCAGCTTACCATCCACCGGGGAGCTGTTTTTT. Translation gives CASSLPSTGELFF.

In its sample, this clone was seen a few times. V and J are TRBV4-1 and TRBJ2-1; perhaps TRBD1 as D (5 bases). The germline CDR1 and CDR2 sequences are MGHRA and YSYEKL. Deletions cut 1 base from V and 3 bases from J, with 7 bases between. The CDR3 is 14 residues long. As DNA, the CDR3 is TGCGCCAGCAGCCAAGGCGACAGCTACAATGAGCAGTTCTTC. Amino acids: CASSQGDSYNEQFF.

The rearrangement uses TRBV5-1 and TRBJ1-3; D perhaps matches TRBD1 (5 bases). V lost 2 bases, J lost 0 bases, and 12 bases lay in between. Per germline, CDR1 SGHRS and CDR2 YFSETQ. The CDR3 consists of 16 residues. The CDR3 DNA reads as TGCGCCAGCAGCTTTCAGACAGCCAACTCTGGAAACACCATATATTTT. Amino acid sequence: CASSFQTANSGNTIYF. Full variable domain (remainder filled in from reference TRBV5-1 and TRBJ1-3): KAGVTQTPRYLIKTRGQQVTLSCSPISGHRSVSWYQQTPGQGLQFLFEYFSETQRNKGNFPGRFSGRQFSNSRSEMNVSTLELGDSALYLCASSFQTANSGNTIYFGEGSWLTVV.

The chain employs TRBV5-6 and TRBJ1-2; 7 positions match TRBD1. V lost 2 bases and J lost 2; bases outside the gene matches: 3. Germline V lookup: CDR1 SGHDT, CDR2 YYEEEE. This CDR3 has 14 amino acids. CDR3 in DNA: TGTGCCAGCAGCTTAAGACAGGGCAACTATGGCTACACCTTC. Protein product: CASSLRQGNYGYTF. Complete variable domain (other parts from reference TRBV5-6 and TRBJ1-2): DAGVTQSPTHLIKTRGQQVTLRCSPKSGHDTVSWYQQALGQGPQFIFQYYEEEERQRGNFPDRFSGHQFPNYSSELNVNALLLGDSALYLCASSLRQGNYGYTFGSGTRLTVV.

V gene TRBV11-3 combines with J gene TRBJ2-5; 10 bases map to TRBD1. CDR1 and CDR2 from the germline V gene are SGHNT and YENEEA. The junction had 6 bases not matched to a gene; V was cut back by 5 bases and J by 9 bases. CDR3 length: 13 residues. This CDR3 reads CASSTRTGGAQYF. The CDR3 bases are TGTGCCAGCAGCACTAGGACAGGGGGGGCCCAGTACTTC.

The rearrangement uses TRBV6-2 or TRBV6-3 and TRBJ1-1, with a weak D call TRBD1 (5 bases). From germline, CDR1 is MNHEY and CDR2 SVGEGT. V was pared by 6 bases and J by 1 base, with 9 bases between. This CDR3 spans 13 amino acids. In DNA, the CDR3 is TGTGCCAGCAGCCGAGACAGGAACACTGAAGCTTTCTTT. Translation: CASSRDRNTEAFF.

The J gene is TRBJ1-3, the V gene TRBV18; no clear D. CDR1 is KGHSH and CDR2 is LQKENI in the germline V gene. The CDR3 has 14 residues. V was pared by 6 bases and J by 7 bases, with 16 bases between. The CDR3 nucleotides are TGTGCCAGCTCCCGGGGAGAAAGTGGGAACACCATATATTTT. Protein product: CASSRGESGNTIYF. Supplemented by reference TRBV18 and TRBJ1-3, the full variable domain reads NAGVMQNPRHLVRRRGQEARLRCSPMKGHSHVYWYRQLPEEGLKFMVYLQKENIIDESGMPKERFSAEFPKEGPSILRIQQVVRGDSAAYFCASSRGESGNTIYFGEGSWLTVV.

V and J are TRBV2 and TRBJ2-2, with D possibly matching TRBD2 (6 bases). The germline V and J ends were trimmed by 8 bases and 1 base, with 17 bases remaining between them. In germline, CDR1 is SNHLY, CDR2 FYNNEI. This CDR3 has 16 amino acids. This CDR3 reads CASRGEGRENTGELFF. CDR3 nucleotide sequence: TGTGCCAGCCGAGGAGAGGGGCGGGAGAACACCGGGGAGCTGTTTTTT.

The CDR3 protein is CASRERALLEQYF. The CDR3 DNA follows: TGTGCCAGCAGGGAGAGGGCTCTACTGGAGCAGTACTTC. The gene calls are TRBV5-6 and TRBJ2-7; D is possibly TRBD2 (5 bases). From germline, CDR1 is SGHDT and CDR2 YYEEEE. The CDR3 totals 13 residues. The V end lost 5 bases, the J end lost 7 bases, and 16 bases lay between the germline ends.

The chain uses TRBV10-1 and TRBJ2-1, with D possibly matching TRBD1 (6 bases). Germline loops: CDR1 WNHNN, CDR2 SYGVQD (reference sequence). The germline V and J ends were trimmed by 0 bases and 6 bases, with 12 bases remaining between them. This CDR3 region has 15 residues. The DNA for the CDR3 is TGCGCCAGCAGTGAGTCGGGTTCCAGGGGCAATGAGCAGTTCTTC. Its translation: CASSESGSRGNEQFF.